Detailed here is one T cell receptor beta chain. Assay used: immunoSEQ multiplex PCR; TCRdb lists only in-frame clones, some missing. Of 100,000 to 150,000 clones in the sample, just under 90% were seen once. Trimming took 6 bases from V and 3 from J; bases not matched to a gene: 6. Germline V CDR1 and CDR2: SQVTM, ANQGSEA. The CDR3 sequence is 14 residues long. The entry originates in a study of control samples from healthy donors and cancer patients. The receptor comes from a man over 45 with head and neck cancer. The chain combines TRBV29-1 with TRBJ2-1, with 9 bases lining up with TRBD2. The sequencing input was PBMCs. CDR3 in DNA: TGCAGCGTCGGACTAGCGTCAAACTACAATGAGCAGTTCTTC. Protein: CSVGLASNYNEQFF.